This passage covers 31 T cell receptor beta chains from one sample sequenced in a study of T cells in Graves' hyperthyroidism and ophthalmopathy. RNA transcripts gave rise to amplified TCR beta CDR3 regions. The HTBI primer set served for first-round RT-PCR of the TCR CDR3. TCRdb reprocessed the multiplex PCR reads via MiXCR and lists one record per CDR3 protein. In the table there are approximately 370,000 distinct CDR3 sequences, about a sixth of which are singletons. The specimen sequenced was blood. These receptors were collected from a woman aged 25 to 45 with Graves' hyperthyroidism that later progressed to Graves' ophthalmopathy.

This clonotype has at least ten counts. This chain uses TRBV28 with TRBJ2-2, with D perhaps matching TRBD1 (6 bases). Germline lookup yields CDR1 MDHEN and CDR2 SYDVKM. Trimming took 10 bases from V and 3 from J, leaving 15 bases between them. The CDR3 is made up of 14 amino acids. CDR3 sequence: CATKDRRDTGELFF. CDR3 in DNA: TGTGCCACCAAAGACAGGAGAGACACCGGGGAGCTGTTTTTT.

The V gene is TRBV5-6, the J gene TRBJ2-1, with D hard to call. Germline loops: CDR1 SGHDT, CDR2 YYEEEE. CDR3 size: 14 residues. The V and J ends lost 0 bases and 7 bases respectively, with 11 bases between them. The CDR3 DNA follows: TGTGCCAGCAGCTTGGGGCAGGTCGCTAATGAGCAGTTCTTC. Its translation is CASSLGQVANEQFF. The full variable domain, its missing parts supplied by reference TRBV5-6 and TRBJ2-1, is DAGVTQSPTHLIKTRGQQVTLRCSPKSGHDTVSWYQQALGQGPQFIFQYYEEEERQRGNFPDRFSGHQFPNYSSELNVNALLLGDSALYLCASSLGQVANEQFFGPGTRLTVL.

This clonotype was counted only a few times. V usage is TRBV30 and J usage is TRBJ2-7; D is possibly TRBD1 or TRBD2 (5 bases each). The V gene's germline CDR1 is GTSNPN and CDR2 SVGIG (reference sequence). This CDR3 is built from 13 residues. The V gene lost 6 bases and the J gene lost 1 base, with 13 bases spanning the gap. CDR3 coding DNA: TGTGCCTGCAGCCGGGACGCGTCCTACGAGCAGTACTTC. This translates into CACSRDASYEQYF.

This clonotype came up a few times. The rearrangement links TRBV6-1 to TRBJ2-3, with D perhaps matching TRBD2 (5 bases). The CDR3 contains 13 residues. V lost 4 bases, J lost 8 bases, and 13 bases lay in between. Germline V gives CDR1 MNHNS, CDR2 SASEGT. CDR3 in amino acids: CASSGTDEGTQYF. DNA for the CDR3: TGTGCCAGCAGTGGGACGGACGAGGGTACGCAGTATTTT.

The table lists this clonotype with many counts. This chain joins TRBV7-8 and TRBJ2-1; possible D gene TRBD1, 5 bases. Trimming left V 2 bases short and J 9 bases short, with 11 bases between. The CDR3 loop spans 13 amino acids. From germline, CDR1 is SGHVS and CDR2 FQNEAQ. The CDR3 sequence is CASSLLQGVEQFF. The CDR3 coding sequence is TGTGCCAGCAGCTTACTTCAGGGCGTTGAGCAGTTCTTC.

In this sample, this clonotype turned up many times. CDR3 sequence (DNA): TGCAGTTGCCAGGGGGCAGGCGAGCAGTTCTTC. Translation gives CSCQGAGEQFF. The V call is TRBV20-1, the J call TRBJ2-1, with 8 bases lining up with TRBD1. V trimming: 8 bases; J trimming: 10 bases; junction bases outside the gene matches: 7. The germline V gene encodes CDR1 DFQATT and CDR2 SNEGSKA (reference sequence). This CDR3 has 11 amino acids.

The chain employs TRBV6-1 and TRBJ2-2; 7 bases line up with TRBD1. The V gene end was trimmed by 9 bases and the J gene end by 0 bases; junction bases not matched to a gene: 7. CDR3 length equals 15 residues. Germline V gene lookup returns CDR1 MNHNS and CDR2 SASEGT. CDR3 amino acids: CASSRDRSNTGELFF. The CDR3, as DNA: TGTGCCAGTTCCAGGGACAGATCGAACACCGGGGAGCTGTTTTTT.

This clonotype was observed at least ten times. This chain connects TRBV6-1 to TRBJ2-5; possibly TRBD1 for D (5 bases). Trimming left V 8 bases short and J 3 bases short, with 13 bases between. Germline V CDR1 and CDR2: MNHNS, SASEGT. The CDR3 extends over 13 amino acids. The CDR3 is CASSLIGEETQYF. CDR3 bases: TGTGCCAGCTCTCTGATAGGGGAAGAGACCCAGTACTTC.

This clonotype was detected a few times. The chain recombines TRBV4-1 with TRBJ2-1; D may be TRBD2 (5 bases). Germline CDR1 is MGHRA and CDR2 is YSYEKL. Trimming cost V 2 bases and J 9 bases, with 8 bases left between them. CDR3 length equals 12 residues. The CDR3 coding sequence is TGCGCCAGCAGCCAACCGGCGGGTGAGCAGTTCTTC. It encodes CASSQPAGEQFF.

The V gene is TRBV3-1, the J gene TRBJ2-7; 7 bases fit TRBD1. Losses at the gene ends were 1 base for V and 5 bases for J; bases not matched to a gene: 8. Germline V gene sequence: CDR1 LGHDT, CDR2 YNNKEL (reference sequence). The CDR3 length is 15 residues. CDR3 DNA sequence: TGTGCCAGCAGCCAAGGGGACAGAGGGTTTGACGAGCAGTACTTC. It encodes CASSQGDRGFDEQYF.

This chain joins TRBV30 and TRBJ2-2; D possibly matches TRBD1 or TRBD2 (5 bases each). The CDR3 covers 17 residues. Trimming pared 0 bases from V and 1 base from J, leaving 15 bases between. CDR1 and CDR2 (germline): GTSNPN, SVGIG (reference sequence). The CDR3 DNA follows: TGTGCCTGGAGTGTACGGACCGGGACGGGGAACACCGGGGAGCTGTTTTTT. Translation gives CAWSVRTGTGNTGELFF.

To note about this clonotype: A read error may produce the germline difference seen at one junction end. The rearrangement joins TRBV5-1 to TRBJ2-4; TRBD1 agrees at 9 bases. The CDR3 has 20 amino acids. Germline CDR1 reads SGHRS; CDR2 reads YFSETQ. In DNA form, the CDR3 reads TGCGCCGGCAGCTTGGGGTGGACAGGGGCCACAATACTAGCCAAAAACATTCAGTACTTC. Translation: CAGSLGWTGATILAKNIQYF.

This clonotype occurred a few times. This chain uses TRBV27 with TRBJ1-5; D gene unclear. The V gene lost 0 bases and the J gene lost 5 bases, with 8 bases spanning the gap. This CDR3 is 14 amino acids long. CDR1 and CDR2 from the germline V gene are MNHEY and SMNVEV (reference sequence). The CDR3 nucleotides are TGTGCCAGCAGTTTATCGGCTGGGTATCAGCCCCAGCATTTT. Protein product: CASSLSAGYQPQHF.

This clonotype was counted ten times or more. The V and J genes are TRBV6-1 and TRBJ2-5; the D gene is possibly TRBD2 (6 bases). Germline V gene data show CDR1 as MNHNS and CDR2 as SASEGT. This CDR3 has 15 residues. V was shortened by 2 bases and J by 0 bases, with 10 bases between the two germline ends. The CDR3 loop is CASSEHSGDQETQYF. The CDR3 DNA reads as TGTGCCAGCAGTGAACATAGCGGAGACCAAGAGACCCAGTACTTC.

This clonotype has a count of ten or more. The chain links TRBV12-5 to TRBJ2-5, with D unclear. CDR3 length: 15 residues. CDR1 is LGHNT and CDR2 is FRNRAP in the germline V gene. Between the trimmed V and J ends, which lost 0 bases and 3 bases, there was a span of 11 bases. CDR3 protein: CASGLVGAEEETQYF. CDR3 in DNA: TGTGCTAGTGGTTTGGTAGGCGCCGAGGAAGAGACCCAGTACTTC.

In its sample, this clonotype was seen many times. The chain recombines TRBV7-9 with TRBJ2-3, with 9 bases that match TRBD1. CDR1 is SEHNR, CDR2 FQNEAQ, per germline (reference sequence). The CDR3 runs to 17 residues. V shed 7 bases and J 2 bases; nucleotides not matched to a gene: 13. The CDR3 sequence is CASTLTGQGYDTDTQYF. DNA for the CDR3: TGTGCCAGCACACTCACGGGACAGGGTTATGACACAGATACGCAGTATTTT.

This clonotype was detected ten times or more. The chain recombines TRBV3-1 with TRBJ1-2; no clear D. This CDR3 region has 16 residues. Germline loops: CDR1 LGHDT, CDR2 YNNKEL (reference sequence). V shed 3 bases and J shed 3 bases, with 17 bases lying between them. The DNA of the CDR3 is TGTGCCAGCAGCCACCTTGCGGGCGGAGGCCACTATGGCTACACCTTC. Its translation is CASSHLAGGGHYGYTF.

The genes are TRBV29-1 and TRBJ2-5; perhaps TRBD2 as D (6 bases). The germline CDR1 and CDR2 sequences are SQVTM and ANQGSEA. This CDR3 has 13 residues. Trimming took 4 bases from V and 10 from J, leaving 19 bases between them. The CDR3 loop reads CSVVAGLRGDQYF. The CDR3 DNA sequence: TGCAGCGTTGTTGCCGGGCTCCGCGGGGACCAGTACTTC.

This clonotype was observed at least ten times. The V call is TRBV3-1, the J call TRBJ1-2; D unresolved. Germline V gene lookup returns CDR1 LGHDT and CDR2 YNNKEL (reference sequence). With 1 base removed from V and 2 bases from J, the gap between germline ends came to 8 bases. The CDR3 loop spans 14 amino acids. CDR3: CASSQAEGNYGYTF. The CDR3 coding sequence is TGTGCCAGCAGCCAAGCTGAAGGGAACTATGGCTACACCTTC.

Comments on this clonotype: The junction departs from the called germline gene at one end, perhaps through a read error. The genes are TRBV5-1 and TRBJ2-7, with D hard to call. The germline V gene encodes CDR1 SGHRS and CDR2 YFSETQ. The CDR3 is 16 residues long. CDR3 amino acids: CASRTFGPASSYEQYF. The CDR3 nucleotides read TGTGCCAGCAGAACCTTCGGCCCGGCTAGCTCCTACGAGCAGTACTTC.

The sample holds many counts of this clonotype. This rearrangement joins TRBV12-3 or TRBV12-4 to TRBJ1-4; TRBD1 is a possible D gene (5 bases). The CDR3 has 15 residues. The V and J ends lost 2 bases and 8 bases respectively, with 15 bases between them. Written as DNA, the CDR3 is TGTGCCAGCAGTTTATCCCCAGGGCGGAACGAAAAACTGTTTTTT. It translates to CASSLSPGRNEKLFF.

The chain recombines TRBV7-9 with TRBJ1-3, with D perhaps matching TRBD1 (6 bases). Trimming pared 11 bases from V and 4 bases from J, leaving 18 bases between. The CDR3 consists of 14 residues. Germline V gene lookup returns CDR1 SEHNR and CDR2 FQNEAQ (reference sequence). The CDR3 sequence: CAGLSGQTGNTIYF. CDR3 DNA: TGTGCCGGACTATCGGGACAAACCGGAAACACCATATATTTT.

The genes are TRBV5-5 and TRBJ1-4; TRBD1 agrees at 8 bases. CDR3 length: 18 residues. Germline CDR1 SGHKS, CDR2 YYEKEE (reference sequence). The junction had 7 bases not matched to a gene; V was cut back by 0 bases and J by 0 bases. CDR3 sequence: CASSLVGDRLATNEKLFF. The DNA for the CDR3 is TGTGCCAGCAGCTTGGTTGGGGACAGGTTGGCAACTAATGAAAAACTGTTTTTT.

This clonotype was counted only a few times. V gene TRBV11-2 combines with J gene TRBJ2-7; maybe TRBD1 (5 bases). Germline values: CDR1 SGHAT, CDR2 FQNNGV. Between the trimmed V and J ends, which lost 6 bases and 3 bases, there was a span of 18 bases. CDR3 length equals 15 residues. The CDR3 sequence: CASSLRQLTDYEQYF. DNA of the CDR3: TGTGCCAGCAGTCTAAGACAGTTGACTGACTACGAGCAGTACTTC.

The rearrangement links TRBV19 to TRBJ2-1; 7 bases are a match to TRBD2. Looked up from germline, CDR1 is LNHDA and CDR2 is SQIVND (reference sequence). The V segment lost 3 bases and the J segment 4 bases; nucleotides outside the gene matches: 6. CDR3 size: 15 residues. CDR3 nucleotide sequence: TGTGCCAGTAGTATGGCTAGCGGTGGATACAATGAGCAGTTCTTC. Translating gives CASSMASGGYNEQFF. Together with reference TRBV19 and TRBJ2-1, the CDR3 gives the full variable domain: DGGITQSPKYLFRKEGQNVTLSCEQNLNHDAMYWYRQDPGQGLRLIYYSQIVNDFQKGDIAEGYSVSREKKESFPLTVTSAQKNPTAFYLCASSMASGGYNEQFFGPGTRLTVL.

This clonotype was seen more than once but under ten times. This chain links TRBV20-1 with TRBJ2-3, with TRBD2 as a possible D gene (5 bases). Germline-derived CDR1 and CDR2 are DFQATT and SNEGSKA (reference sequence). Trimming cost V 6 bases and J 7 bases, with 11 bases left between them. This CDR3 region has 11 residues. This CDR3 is CSATRGHTQYF. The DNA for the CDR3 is TGCAGTGCCACTCGCGGGCATACGCAGTATTTT.

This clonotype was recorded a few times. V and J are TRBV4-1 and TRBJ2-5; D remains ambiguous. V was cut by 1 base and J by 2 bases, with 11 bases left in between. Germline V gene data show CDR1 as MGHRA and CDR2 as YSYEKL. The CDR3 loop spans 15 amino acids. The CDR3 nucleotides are TGCGCCAGCAGCCAAGTGGCCGGCGGACAAGAGACCCAGTACTTC. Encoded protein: CASSQVAGGQETQYF.

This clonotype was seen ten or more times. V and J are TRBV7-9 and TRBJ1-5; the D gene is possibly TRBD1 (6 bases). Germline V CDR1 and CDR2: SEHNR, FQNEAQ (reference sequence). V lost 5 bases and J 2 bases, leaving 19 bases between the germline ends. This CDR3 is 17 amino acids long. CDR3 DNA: TGTGCCAGCAGCCACCCACAGGGATCCTACGGCAATCAGCCCCAGCATTTT. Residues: CASSHPQGSYGNQPQHF.

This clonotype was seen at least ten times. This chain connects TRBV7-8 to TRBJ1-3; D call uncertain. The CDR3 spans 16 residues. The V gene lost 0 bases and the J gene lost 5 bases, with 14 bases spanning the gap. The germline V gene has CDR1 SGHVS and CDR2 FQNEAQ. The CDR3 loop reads CASSLAGGVLRNTIYF. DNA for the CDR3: TGTGCCAGCAGCTTAGCGGGCGGTGTTTTGAGAAACACCATATATTTT.

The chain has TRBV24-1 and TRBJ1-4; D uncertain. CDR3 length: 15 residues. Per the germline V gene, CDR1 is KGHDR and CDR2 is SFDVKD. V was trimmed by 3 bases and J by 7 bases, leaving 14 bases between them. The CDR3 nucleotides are TGTGCCACCAGTGATGGGCCGCGACTAGCTGAAAAACTGTTTTTT. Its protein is CATSDGPRLAEKLFF.

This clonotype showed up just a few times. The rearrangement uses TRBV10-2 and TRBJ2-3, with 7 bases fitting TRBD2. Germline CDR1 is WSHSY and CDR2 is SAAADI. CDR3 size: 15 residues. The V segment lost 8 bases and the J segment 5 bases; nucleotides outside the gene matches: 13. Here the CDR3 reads CASPPGAGSLDTQYF. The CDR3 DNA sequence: TGCGCCAGCCCCCCGGGAGCGGGGTCTCTAGATACGCAGTATTTT.